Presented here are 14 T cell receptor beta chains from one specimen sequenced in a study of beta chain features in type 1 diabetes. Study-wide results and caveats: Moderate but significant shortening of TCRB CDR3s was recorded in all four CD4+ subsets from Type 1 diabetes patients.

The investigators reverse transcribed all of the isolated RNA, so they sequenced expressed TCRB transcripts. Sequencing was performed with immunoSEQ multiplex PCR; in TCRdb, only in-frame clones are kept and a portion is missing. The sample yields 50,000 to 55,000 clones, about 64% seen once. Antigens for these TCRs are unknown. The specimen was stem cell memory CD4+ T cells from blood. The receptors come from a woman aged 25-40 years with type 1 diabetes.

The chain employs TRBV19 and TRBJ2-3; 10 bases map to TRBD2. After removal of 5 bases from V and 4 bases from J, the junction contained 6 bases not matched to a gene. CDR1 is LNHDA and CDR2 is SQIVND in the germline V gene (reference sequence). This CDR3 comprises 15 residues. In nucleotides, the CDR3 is TGTGCCAGTAGTCGGGTAGCGGGGGGACCAGATACGCAGTATTTT. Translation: CASSRVAGGPDTQYF. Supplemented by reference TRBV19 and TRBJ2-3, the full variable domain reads DGGITQSPKYLFRKEGQNVTLSCEQNLNHDAMYWYRQDPGQGLRLIYYSQIVNDFQKGDIAEGYSVSREKKESFPLTVTSAQKNPTAFYLCASSRVAGGPDTQYFGPGTRLTVL.

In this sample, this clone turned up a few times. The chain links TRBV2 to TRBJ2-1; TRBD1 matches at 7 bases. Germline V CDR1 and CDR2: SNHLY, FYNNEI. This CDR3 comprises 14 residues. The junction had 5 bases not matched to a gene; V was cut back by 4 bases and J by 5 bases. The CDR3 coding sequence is TGTGCCAGCAGTGTCAACAGGGGAGACAATGAGCAGTTCTTC. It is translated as CASSVNRGDNEQFF. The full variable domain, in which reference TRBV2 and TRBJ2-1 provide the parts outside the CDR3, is EPEVTQTPSHQVTQMGQEVILRCVPISNHLYFYWYRQILGQKVEFLVSFYNNEISEKSEIFDDQFSVERPDGSNFTLKIRSTKLEDSAMYFCASSVNRGDNEQFFGPGTRLTVL.

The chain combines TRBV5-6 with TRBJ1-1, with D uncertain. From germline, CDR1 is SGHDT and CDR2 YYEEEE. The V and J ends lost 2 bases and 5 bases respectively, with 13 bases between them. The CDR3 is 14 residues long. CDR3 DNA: TGTGCCAGCAGCTTTTCCAGTGCGGGAACTGAAGCTTTCTTT. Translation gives CASSFSSAGTEAFF.

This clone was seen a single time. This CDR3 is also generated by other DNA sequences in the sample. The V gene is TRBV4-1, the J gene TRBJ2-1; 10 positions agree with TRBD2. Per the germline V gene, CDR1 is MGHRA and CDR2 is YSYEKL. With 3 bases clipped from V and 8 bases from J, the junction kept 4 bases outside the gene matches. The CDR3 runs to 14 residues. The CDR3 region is CASSQGLAGDEQFF. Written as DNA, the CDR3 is TGCGCCAGCAGCCAGGGTCTAGCGGGAGATGAGCAGTTCTTC.

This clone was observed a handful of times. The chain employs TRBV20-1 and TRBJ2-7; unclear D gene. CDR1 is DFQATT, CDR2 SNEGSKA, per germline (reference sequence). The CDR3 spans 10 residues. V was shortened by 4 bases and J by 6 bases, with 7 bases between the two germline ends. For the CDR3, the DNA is TGCAGTGCTACCCCTCGCGAGCAGTACTTC. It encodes CSATPREQYF.

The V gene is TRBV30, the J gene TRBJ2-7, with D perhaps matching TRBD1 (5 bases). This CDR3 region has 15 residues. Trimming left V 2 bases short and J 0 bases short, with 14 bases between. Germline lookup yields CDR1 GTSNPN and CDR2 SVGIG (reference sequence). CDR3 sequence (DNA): TGTGCCTGGAGTCAGGGTCGGCCTTACTCCTACGAGCAGTACTTC. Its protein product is CAWSQGRPYSYEQYF. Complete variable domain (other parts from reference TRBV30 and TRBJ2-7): SQTIHQWPATLVQPVGSPLSLECTVEGTSNPNLYWYRQAAGRGLQLLFYSVGIGQISSEVPQNLSASRPQDRQFILSSKKLLLSDSGFYLCAWSQGRPYSYEQYFGPGTRLTVT.

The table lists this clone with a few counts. CDR3 sequence: CASSFRGGEQFF. In DNA form, the CDR3 reads TGTGCCAGCAGCTTTAGGGGGGGGGAGCAGTTCTTC. V gene TRBV7-3 combines with J gene TRBJ2-1, with D possibly matching TRBD2 (7 bases). This CDR3 comprises 12 residues. With 3 bases removed from V and 10 bases from J, the gap between germline ends came to 10 bases. CDR1 SGHTA and CDR2 FQGTGA come from the germline V gene.

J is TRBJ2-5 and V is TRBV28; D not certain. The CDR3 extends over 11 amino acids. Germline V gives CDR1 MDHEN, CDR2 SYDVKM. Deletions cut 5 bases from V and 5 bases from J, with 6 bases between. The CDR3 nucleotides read TGTGCCAGCAGTCCCGAGGAGACCCAGTACTTC. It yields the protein CASSPEETQYF.

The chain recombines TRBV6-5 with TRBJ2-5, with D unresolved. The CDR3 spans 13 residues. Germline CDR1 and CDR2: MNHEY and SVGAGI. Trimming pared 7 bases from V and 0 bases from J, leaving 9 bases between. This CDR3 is CASTTAYQETQYF. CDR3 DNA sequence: TGTGCCAGCACTACTGCGTACCAAGAGACCCAGTACTTC.

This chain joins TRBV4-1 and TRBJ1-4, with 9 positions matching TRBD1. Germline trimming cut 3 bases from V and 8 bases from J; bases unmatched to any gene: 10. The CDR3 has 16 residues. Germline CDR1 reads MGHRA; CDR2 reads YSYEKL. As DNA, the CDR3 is TGCGCCAGCAGCCACCCCAAGGGACAGGGTACAGAAAAACTGTTTTTT. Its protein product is CASSHPKGQGTEKLFF.

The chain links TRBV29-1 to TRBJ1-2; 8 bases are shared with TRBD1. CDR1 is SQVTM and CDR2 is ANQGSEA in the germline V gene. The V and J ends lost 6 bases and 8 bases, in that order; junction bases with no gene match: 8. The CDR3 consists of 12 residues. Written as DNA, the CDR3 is TGCAGCGTCATCGGACAGGGTTCAGGCTACACCTTC. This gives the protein CSVIGQGSGYTF.

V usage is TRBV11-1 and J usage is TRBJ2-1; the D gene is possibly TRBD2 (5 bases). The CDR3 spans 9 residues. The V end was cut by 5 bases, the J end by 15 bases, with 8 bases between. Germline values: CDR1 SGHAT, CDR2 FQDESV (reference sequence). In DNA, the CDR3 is TGTGCCAGCAGCCATCGGGGGTTCTTC. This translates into CASSHRGFF.

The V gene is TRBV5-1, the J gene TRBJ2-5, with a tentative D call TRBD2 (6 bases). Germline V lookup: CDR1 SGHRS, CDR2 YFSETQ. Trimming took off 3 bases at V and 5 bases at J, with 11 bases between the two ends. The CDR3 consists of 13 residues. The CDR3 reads CASSSPSAETQYF. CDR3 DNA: TGCGCCAGCAGCTCGCCTAGCGCCGAGACCCAGTACTTC.

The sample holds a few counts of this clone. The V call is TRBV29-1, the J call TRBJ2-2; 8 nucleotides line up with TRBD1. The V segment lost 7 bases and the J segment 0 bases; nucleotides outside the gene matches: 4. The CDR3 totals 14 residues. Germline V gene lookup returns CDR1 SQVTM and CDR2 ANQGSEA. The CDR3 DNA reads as TGCAGCGCCAGGACAGGGACGAACACCGGGGAGCTGTTTTTT. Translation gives CSARTGTNTGELFF.